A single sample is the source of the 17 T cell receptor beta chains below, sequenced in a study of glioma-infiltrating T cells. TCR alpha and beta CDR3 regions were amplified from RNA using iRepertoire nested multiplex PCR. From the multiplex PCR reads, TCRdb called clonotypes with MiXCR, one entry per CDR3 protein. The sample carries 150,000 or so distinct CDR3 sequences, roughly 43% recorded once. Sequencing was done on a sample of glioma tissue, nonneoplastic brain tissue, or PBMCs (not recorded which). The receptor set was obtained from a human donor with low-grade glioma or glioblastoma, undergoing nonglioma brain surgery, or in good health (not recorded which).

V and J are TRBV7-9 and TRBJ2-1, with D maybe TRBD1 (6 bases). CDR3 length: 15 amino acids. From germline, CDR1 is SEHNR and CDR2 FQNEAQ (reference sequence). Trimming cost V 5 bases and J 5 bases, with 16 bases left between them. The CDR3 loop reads CASSNPGQLHNEQFF. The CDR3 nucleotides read TGTGCCAGCAGCAATCCAGGACAGCTCCACAATGAGCAGTTCTTC. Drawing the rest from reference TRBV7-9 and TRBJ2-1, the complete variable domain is DTGVSQNPRHKITKRGQNVTFRCDPISEHNRLYWYRQTLGQGPEFLTYFQNEAQLEKSRLLSDRFSAERPKGSFSTLEIQRTEQGDSAMYLCASSNPGQLHNEQFFGPGTRLTVL.

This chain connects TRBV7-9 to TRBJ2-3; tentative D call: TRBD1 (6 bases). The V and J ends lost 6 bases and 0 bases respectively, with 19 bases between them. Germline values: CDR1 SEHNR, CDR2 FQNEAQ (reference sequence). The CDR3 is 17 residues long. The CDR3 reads CASSGANRVISTDTQYF. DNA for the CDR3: TGTGCCAGCAGTGGAGCTAACAGGGTAATAAGCACAGATACGCAGTATTTT. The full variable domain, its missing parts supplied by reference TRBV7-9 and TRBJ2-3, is DTGVSQNPRHKITKRGQNVTFRCDPISEHNRLYWYRQTLGQGPEFLTYFQNEAQLEKSRLLSDRFSAERPKGSFSTLEIQRTEQGDSAMYLCASSGANRVISTDTQYFGPGTRLTVL.

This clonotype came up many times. CDR3 bases: TGTGCCAGCAGCCTTGGCAGTGGAGGGGAGCAGTACTTC. It codes for CASSLGSGGEQYF. The chain is built from TRBV4-2 and TRBJ2-7; possible D gene TRBD2, 6 bases. The CDR3 is 13 residues long. Looked up from germline, CDR1 is LGHNA and CDR2 is YNFKEQ. The V end lost 4 bases, the J end lost 7 bases, and 14 bases lay between the germline ends.

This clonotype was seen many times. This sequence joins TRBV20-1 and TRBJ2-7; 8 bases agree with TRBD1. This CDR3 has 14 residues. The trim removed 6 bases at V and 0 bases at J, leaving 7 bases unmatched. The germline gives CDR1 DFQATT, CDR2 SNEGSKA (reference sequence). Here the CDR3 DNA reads TGCAGTGCCCCCCCCGGGACAGGCTCCTACGAGCAGTACTTC. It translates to CSAPPGTGSYEQYF.

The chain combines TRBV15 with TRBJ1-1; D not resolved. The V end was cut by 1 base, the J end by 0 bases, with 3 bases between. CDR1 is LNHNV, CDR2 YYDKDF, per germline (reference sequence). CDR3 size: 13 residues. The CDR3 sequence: CATSRVMNTEAFF. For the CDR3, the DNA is TGTGCCACCAGCAGAGTAATGAACACTGAAGCTTTCTTT.

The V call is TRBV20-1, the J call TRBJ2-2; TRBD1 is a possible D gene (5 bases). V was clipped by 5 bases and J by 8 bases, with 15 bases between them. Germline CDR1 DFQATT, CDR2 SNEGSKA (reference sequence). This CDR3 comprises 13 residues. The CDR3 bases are TGCAGTGCTCCCGTCAGTGGGGCGGGGGAGCTGTTTTTT. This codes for CSAPVSGAGELFF.

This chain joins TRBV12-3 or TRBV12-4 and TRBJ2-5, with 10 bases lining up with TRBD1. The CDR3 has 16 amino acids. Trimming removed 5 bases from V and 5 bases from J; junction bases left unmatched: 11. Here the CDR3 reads CASSPGQGRKIETQYF. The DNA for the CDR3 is TGTGCCAGCAGTCCGGGACAGGGGCGGAAAATCGAGACCCAGTACTTC.

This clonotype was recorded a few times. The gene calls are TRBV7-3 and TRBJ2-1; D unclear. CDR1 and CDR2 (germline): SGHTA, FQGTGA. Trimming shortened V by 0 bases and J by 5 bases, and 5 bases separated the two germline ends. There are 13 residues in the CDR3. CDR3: CASSLTADNEQFF. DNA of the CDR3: TGTGCCAGCAGCTTAACAGCTGACAATGAGCAGTTCTTC.

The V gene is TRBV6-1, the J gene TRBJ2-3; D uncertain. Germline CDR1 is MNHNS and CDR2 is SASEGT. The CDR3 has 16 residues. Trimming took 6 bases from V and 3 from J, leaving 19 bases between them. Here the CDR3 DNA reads TGTGCCAGCAGCCCCCGGCGGTACGTGGTAACAGATACGCAGTATTTT. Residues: CASSPRRYVVTDTQYF.

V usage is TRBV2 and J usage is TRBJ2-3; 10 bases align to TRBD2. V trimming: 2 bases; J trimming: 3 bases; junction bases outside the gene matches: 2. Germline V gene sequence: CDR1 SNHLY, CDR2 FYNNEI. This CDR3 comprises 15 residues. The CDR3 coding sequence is TGTGCCAGCAGTGAACTAGCGGGAGTAACAGATACGCAGTATTTT. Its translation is CASSELAGVTDTQYF.

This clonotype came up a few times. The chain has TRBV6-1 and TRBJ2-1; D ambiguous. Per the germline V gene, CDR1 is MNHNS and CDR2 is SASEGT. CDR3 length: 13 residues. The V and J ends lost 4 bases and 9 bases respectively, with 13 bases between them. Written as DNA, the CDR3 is TGTGCCAGCAGTGCGGTTTCGGGCACTGAGCAGTTCTTC. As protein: CASSAVSGTEQFF.

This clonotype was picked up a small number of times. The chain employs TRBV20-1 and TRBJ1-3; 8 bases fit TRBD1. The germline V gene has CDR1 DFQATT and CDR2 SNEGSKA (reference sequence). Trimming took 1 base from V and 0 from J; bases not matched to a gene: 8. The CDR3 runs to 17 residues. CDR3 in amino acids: CSARGPRTGTSGNTIYF. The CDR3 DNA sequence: TGCAGTGCTAGAGGCCCCCGGACAGGGACCTCTGGAAACACCATATATTTT.

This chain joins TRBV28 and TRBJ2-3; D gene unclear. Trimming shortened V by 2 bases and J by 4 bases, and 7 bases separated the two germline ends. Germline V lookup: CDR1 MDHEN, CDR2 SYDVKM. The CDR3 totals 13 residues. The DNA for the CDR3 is TGTGCCAGCAGTTTACCCCCGTCAGATACGCAGTATTTT. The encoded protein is CASSLPPSDTQYF.

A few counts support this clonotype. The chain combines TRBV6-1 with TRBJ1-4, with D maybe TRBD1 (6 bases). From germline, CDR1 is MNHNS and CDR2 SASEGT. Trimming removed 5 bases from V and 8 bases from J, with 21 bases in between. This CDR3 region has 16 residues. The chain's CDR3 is CASSSRKGLRGEKLFF. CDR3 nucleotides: TGTGCCAGCAGTTCCCGGAAGGGGCTAAGGGGGGAAAAACTGTTTTTT.

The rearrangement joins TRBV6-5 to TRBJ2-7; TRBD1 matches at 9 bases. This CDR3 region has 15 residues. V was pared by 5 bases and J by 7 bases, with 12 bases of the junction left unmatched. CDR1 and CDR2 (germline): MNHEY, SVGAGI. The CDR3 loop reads CASSPAGTGISEQYF. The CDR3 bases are TGTGCCAGCAGTCCAGCCGGGACAGGGATTTCTGAGCAGTACTTC.

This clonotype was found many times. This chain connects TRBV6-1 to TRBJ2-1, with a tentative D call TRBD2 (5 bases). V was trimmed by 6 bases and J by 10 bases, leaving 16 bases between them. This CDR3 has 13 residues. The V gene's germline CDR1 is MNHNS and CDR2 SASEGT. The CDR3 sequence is CASRKLVRPEQFF. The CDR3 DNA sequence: TGTGCCAGCAGAAAACTAGTTCGGCCCGAGCAGTTCTTC.

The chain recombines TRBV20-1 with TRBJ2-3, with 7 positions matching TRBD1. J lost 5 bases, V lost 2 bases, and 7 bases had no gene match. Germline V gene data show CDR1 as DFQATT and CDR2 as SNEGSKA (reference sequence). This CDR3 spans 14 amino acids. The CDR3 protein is CSARRTGFVDTQYF. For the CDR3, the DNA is TGCAGTGCTAGAAGGACAGGCTTTGTAGATACGCAGTATTTT.